This entry lists 30 T cell receptor beta chains sequenced from one sample in a study of blood T cell repertoires in COVID-19. Libraries were prepared by immunoSEQ multiplex PCR; TCRdb keeps only in-frame clonotypes and omits some of them. Of about 140,000 clones listed, 60% to 85% are singletons. Sequencing input: peripheral blood. These receptors originate from an elderly woman with active or convalescent COVID-19.

The rearrangement links TRBV2 to TRBJ2-2; TRBD2 might be the D (6 bases). This CDR3 has 15 residues. CDR1 is SNHLY and CDR2 is FYNNEI in the germline V gene. V dropped 6 bases and J dropped 3 bases, with 14 bases sitting between them. The CDR3: CASRGKSGDTGELFF. CDR3 coding DNA: TGTGCCAGCAGGGGGAAATCGGGGGACACCGGGGAGCTGTTTTTT.

This chain links TRBV2 with TRBJ1-1; no clear D. The CDR3 contains 11 residues. Germline V gene sequence: CDR1 SNHLY, CDR2 FYNNEI. V lost 3 bases, J lost 8 bases, and 7 bases lay in between. The CDR3 reads CASSDPGEAFF. The CDR3 DNA follows: TGTGCCAGCAGTGACCCAGGAGAAGCTTTCTTT.

Concerning this clone: A read error may produce the germline difference seen at one junction end. The genes are TRBV7-7 and TRBJ2-2; no firm D call. The CDR3 has 12 residues. CDR1 and CDR2 from the germline V gene are SSHAT and FNYEAQ (reference sequence). CDR3 protein: CASSNITGELFF. CDR3 in DNA: TGTGCTAGCAGCAACATAACCGGGGAGCTGTTTTTT.

V and J are TRBV28 and TRBJ2-1, with no clear D. Germline V gene data show CDR1 as MDHEN and CDR2 as SYDVKM. V was cut by 4 bases and J by 13 bases, with 14 bases left in between. The CDR3 runs 12 residues. CDR3 DNA sequence: TGTGCCAGCAGTTCCTCTCTCGAGTCTCAGTTCTTC. It codes for CASSSSLESQFF.

V is TRBV19 and J is TRBJ2-5; tentative D call: TRBD2 (5 bases). Looked up from germline, CDR1 is LNHDA and CDR2 is SQIVND (reference sequence). With 6 bases removed from V and 5 bases from J, the gap between germline ends came to 13 bases. The CDR3 is 13 residues long. The CDR3 here is CASRDRPGETQYF. The DNA for the CDR3 is TGTGCCAGTAGGGATCGGCCGGGGGAGACCCAGTACTTC.

This chain joins TRBV27 and TRBJ1-4, with 8 nucleotides matching TRBD1. V trimming: 5 bases; J trimming: 7 bases; junction bases outside the gene matches: 21. The V gene's germline CDR1 is MNHEY and CDR2 SMNVEV (reference sequence). The CDR3 is made up of 19 amino acids. CDR3 region: CASSTITIRGQAVGEKLFF. The CDR3 DNA is TGTGCCAGCAGTACCATTACTATACGGGGACAGGCGGTTGGTGAAAAACTGTTTTTT.

The rearrangement joins TRBV19 to TRBJ1-5; no clear D. Trimming removed 2 bases at V and 6 bases at J, with 11 bases between. The CDR3 extends over 14 amino acids. Germline assignment: CDR1 LNHDA and CDR2 SQIVND (reference sequence). The CDR3 sequence: CASSIRGAGQPQHF. The CDR3 nucleotides read TGTGCCAGTAGTATACGGGGAGCGGGTCAGCCCCAGCATTTT. The full variable domain, in which reference TRBV19 and TRBJ1-5 provide the parts outside the CDR3, is DGGITQSPKYLFRKEGQNVTLSCEQNLNHDAMYWYRQDPGQGLRLIYYSQIVNDFQKGDIAEGYSVSREKKESFPLTVTSAQKNPTAFYLCASSIRGAGQPQHFGDGTRLSIL.

The rearrangement joins TRBV25-1 to TRBJ1-3; 8 bases are a match to TRBD1. The CDR3 spans 15 residues. Germline loops: CDR1 MGHDK, CDR2 SYGVNS. V trimming: 1 base; J trimming: 4 bases; junction bases outside the gene matches: 3. CDR3 coding DNA: TGTGCCAGCAGTGAATTCGGACAGGGAGGAAACACCATATATTTT. This codes for CASSEFGQGGNTIYF.

The rearrangement joins TRBV19 to TRBJ1-5; D may be TRBD1 (6 bases). The germline V gene encodes CDR1 LNHDA and CDR2 SQIVND (reference sequence). CDR3 length: 16 amino acids. The V gene lost 9 bases and the J gene lost 1 base, with 19 bases spanning the gap. The DNA of the CDR3 is TGTGCCAGCAAGACTACAGGGCCTGGGAGCAATCAGCCCCAGCATTTT. Translated: CASKTTGPGSNQPQHF.

The V gene is TRBV11-2, the J gene TRBJ2-1; D is ambiguous. Germline V gene sequence: CDR1 SGHAT, CDR2 FQNNGV. V lost 6 bases and J 2 bases, leaving 8 bases between the germline ends. CDR3 length: 13 residues. For the CDR3, the DNA is TGTGCCAGCAGAAGAGAAACCTACAATGAGCAGTTCTTC. Encoded protein: CASRRETYNEQFF.

In its sample, this clone was seen a few times. The chain recombines TRBV5-1 with TRBJ1-2; D might be TRBD1 (6 bases). The V gene's germline CDR1 is SGHRS and CDR2 YFSETQ. The CDR3 consists of 14 residues. V lost 3 bases and J 4 bases, leaving 13 bases between the germline ends. The CDR3 DNA reads TGCGCCAGCAGCTCTGCGGCAGGGGTCTATGGCTACACCTTC. Its translation is CASSSAAGVYGYTF.

The chain links TRBV7-2 to TRBJ2-7, with 11 nucleotides matching TRBD2. Losses at the gene ends were 1 base for V and 2 bases for J; bases not matched to a gene: 7. The V gene's germline CDR1 is SGHTA and CDR2 FQGNSA. CDR3 length: 17 amino acids. The CDR3 bases are TGTGCCAGCAGCTTAGAGGTAAGTAGCGGGGGGGCCTACGAGCAGTACTTC. This gives the protein CASSLEVSSGGAYEQYF. Full variable domain (rest looked up from reference TRBV7-2 and TRBJ2-7): GAGVSQSPSNKVTEKGKDVELRCDPISGHTALYWYRQSLGQGLEFLIYFQGNSAPDKSGLPSDRFSAERTGGSVSTLTIQRTQQEDSAVYLCASSLEVSSGGAYEQYFGPGTRLTVT.

This clone was detected a few times. The CDR3 sequence is CASSPGQGSGYTF. CDR3 DNA: TGTGCCAGCAGCCCGGGACAGGGGAGTGGCTACACCTTC. This chain uses TRBV7-3 with TRBJ1-2; 10 bases line up with TRBD1. Losses at the gene ends were 5 bases for V and 7 bases for J; bases not matched to a gene: 4. Germline CDR1 SGHTA, CDR2 FQGTGA. This CDR3 contains 13 residues.

The rearrangement uses TRBV12-3 or TRBV12-4 and TRBJ1-6; 7 bases are shared with TRBD1. V lost 5 bases, J lost 8 bases, and 3 bases stayed unmatched. CDR3 size: 13 residues. Here the CDR3 reads CASSRTGDSPLHF. CDR3 DNA: TGTGCCAGCAGTCGGACAGGAGATTCACCCCTCCACTTT.

The chain has TRBV3-1 (or the pseudogene TRBV3-2) and TRBJ2-1; 14 bases are shared with TRBD2. Per germline, CDR1 LGHDT and CDR2 YNNKEL (reference sequence). This CDR3 is built from 15 residues. After removal of 4 bases from V and 8 bases from J, the junction contained 4 bases not matched to a gene. CDR3: CASSRLAGGRDEQFF. The CDR3 DNA sequence: TGTGCCAGCAGCCGACTAGCGGGGGGGCGGGATGAGCAGTTCTTC.

The rearrangement joins TRBV5-4 to TRBJ2-3; 13 nucleotides agree with TRBD2. The CDR3 extends over 17 amino acids. V was clipped by 1 base and J by 4 bases; unmatched bases: 6. Germline V gene data show CDR1 as SGHNT and CDR2 as YYREEE (reference sequence). CDR3 amino acids: CASSLPLAGGPADTQYF. CDR3 DNA: TGTGCCAGCAGCTTGCCACTAGCGGGGGGGCCCGCAGATACGCAGTATTTT. The full variable domain, rest sourced from reference TRBV5-4 and TRBJ2-3, is ETGVTQSPTHLIKTRGQQVTLRCSSQSGHNTVSWYQQALGQGPQFIFQYYREEENGRGNFPPRFSGLQFPNYSSELNVNALELDDSALYLCASSLPLAGGPADTQYFGPGTRLTVL.

V usage is TRBV7-2 and J usage is TRBJ1-5; tentative D call: TRBD1 (5 bases). Germline CDR1 reads SGHTA; CDR2 reads FQGNSA. This CDR3 has 16 amino acids. Deletions cut 2 bases from V and 10 bases from J, with 21 bases between. The CDR3 region is CASSLSQGLGSTPQHF. CDR3 nucleotide sequence: TGTGCCAGCAGCTTATCGCAGGGATTGGGTAGTACCCCCCAGCATTTT.

The gene calls are TRBV27 and TRBJ2-4; 8 bases are a match to TRBD1. Per germline, CDR1 MNHEY and CDR2 SMNVEV (reference sequence). V was pared by 2 bases and J by 3 bases, with 12 bases of the junction left unmatched. This CDR3 has 18 amino acids. The chain's CDR3 is CASSLATGGGVDKNIQYF. DNA for the CDR3: TGTGCCAGCAGTTTAGCCACAGGGGGAGGTGTCGACAAAAACATTCAGTACTTC.

J is TRBJ2-7 and V is TRBV3-1 (or the pseudogene TRBV3-2); D call uncertain. The CDR3 runs 14 residues. CDR1 LGHDT and CDR2 YNNKEL come from the germline V gene (reference sequence). V lost 0 bases, J lost 1 base, and 7 bases lay in between. CDR3 sequence reads: CASSQDAVSYEQYF. In nucleotides, the CDR3 is TGTGCCAGCAGCCAAGATGCGGTTTCCTACGAGCAGTACTTC.

This clone was found a few times. The chain has TRBV24-1 and TRBJ2-1; 12 bases match TRBD2. Germline loops: CDR1 KGHDR, CDR2 SFDVKD. The CDR3 length is 13 residues. J lost 16 bases, V lost 3 bases, and 6 bases had no gene match. The CDR3 loop is CATSDPLAGGHFF. CDR3 DNA: TGTGCCACCAGTGATCCCCTAGCGGGGGGGCATTTCTTC.

The chain recombines TRBV25-1 with TRBJ1-6; D might be TRBD1 (5 bases). Germline CDR1 reads MGHDK; CDR2 reads SYGVNS. V shed 7 bases and J shed 2 bases, with 9 bases lying between them. The CDR3 runs to 14 residues. Written as DNA, the CDR3 is TGTGCCAGCACTACGGGGGCCTATAATTCACCCCTCCACTTT. This encodes CASTTGAYNSPLHF.

In its sample, this clone was seen a few times. V is TRBV5-1 and J is TRBJ1-1; D is ambiguous. Germline CDR1 is SGHRS and CDR2 is YFSETQ. Trimming pared 0 bases from V and 8 bases from J, leaving 14 bases between. The CDR3 runs to 14 residues. DNA for the CDR3: TGCGCCAGCAGCTTGGAGCCGAGGGATCCAGAAGCTTTCTTT. The encoded protein is CASSLEPRDPEAFF.

V usage is TRBV9 and J usage is TRBJ1-5; 9 bases agree with TRBD1. J lost 3 bases, V lost 7 bases, and 8 bases had no gene match. Germline assignment: CDR1 SGDLS and CDR2 YYNGEE. This CDR3 has 15 residues. This CDR3 reads CASAVGQGINQPQHF. CDR3 DNA sequence: TGTGCCAGCGCGGTGGGACAGGGTATCAATCAGCCCCAGCATTTT.

The V gene is TRBV6-2 or TRBV6-3, the J gene TRBJ1-1, with D maybe TRBD1 (6 bases). CDR3 length: 14 amino acids. V gave up 5 bases and J gave up 4 bases, with 14 bases separating them. From germline, CDR1 is MNHEY and CDR2 SVGEGT. The DNA for the CDR3 is TGTGCCAGCAGTCCCATGACAGGCACCACTGAAGCTTTCTTT. It specifies CASSPMTGTTEAFF.

CDR3 coding DNA: TGTGCCAGCCAAAACGCCCGGGGGAACCAAGAGACCCAGTACTTC. It translates to CASQNARGNQETQYF. V usage is TRBV6-5 and J usage is TRBJ2-5; possible D gene TRBD2, 6 bases. Germline-derived CDR1 and CDR2 are MNHEY and SVGAGI. Trimming cost V 8 bases and J 0 bases, with 16 bases left between them. The CDR3 has 15 residues.

This chain uses TRBV19 with TRBJ1-1, with 7 bases lining up with TRBD1. With V trimmed by 3 bases and J by 1 base, 5 bases remained unmatched. This CDR3 spans 15 amino acids. The germline gives CDR1 LNHDA, CDR2 SQIVND (reference sequence). The CDR3 loop reads CASSIQGGGNTEAFF. CDR3 bases: TGTGCCAGTAGTATCCAGGGGGGTGGGAACACTGAAGCTTTCTTT.

DNA of the CDR3: TGTGCCAGCAGTCGATCTCGGGAGACCCAGTACTTC. This sequence encodes CASSRSRETQYF. The chain couples TRBV28 to TRBJ2-5; D call uncertain. Germline V gene data show CDR1 as MDHEN and CDR2 as SYDVKM. Trimming pared 5 bases from V and 5 bases from J, leaving 9 bases between. The CDR3 runs 12 residues.

V gene TRBV2 combines with J gene TRBJ2-7, with TRBD1 identical over 9 bases. In germline, CDR1 is SNHLY, CDR2 FYNNEI. Losses at the gene ends were 6 bases for V and 4 bases for J; bases not matched to a gene: 7. The CDR3 loop spans 14 amino acids. CDR3 loop: CASRAGQGRYEQYF. The CDR3 nucleotides read TGTGCCAGCAGGGCGGGACAGGGACGATACGAGCAGTACTTC.

The V gene is TRBV30, the J gene TRBJ1-2; possible D gene TRBD1, 5 bases. The CDR3 has 14 residues. V lost 7 bases, J lost 6 bases, and 21 bases lay in between. Germline-derived CDR1 and CDR2 are GTSNPN and SVGIG (reference sequence). The DNA for the CDR3 is TGTGCCTCGACCAAAGGGGTCCGAGGTGATGGCTACACCTTC. As protein: CASTKGVRGDGYTF.

This clone has a single count. This chain joins TRBV5-6 and TRBJ1-2; TRBD1 matches at 8 bases. CDR1 is SGHDT, CDR2 YYEEEE, per germline. The CDR3 has 15 amino acids. V trimming: 4 bases; J trimming: 3 bases; junction bases outside the gene matches: 8. CDR3 sequence reads: CASSQKGQAHYGYTF. The DNA of the CDR3 is TGTGCCAGCAGCCAAAAGGGACAGGCACACTATGGCTACACCTTC.